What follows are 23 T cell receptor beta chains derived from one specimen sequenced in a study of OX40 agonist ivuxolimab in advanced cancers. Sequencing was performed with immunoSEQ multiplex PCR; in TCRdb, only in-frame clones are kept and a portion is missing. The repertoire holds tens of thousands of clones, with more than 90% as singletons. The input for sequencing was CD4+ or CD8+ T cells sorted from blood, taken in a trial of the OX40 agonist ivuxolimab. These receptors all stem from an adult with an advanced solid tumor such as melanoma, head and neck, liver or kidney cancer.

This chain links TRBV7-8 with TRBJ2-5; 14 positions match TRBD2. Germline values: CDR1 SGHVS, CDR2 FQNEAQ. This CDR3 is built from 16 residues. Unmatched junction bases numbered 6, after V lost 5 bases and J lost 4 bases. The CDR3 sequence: CASSVTSGGARETQYF. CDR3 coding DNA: TGTGCCAGCAGCGTGACTAGCGGGGGGGCCAGAGAGACCCAGTACTTC.

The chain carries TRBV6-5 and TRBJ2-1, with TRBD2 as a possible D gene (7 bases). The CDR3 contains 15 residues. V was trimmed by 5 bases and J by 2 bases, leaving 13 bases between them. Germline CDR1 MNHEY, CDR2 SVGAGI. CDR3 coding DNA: TGTGCCAGCAGTGGGTCCGGGGGGCCCTACAATGAGCAGTTCTTC. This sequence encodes CASSGSGGPYNEQFF.

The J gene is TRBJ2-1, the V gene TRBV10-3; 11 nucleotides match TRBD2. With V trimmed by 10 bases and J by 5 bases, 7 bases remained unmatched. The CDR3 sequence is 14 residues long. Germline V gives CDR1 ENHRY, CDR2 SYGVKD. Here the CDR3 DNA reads TGTGCCACCTTAGGGACTAGCGGTAACAATGAGCAGTTCTTC. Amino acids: CATLGTSGNNEQFF.

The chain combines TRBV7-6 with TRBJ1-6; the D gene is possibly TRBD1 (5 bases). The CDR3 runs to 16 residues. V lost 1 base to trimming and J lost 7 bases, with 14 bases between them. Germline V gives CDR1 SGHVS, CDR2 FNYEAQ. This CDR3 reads CASSLGGLGLNSPLHF. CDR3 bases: TGTGCCAGCAGCTTAGGGGGGTTGGGCTTAAATTCACCCCTCCACTTT.

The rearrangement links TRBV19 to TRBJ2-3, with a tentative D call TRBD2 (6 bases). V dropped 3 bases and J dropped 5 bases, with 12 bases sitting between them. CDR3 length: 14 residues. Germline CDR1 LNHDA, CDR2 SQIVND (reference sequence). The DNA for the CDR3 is TGTGCCAGTAGTATGCTTTCCGGGGGAGATACGCAGTATTTT. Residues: CASSMLSGGDTQYF.

The CDR3: CASSLFGGAFF. CDR3 sequence (DNA): TGTGCCAGCAGCTTATTTGGGGGGGCTTTCTTT. The chain links TRBV7-2 to TRBJ1-1; maybe TRBD1 (5 bases). The ends were cut back, 2 bases at V and 11 bases at J, with 9 bases in the middle. Germline V gene data show CDR1 as SGHTA and CDR2 as FQGNSA. This CDR3 is 11 amino acids long.

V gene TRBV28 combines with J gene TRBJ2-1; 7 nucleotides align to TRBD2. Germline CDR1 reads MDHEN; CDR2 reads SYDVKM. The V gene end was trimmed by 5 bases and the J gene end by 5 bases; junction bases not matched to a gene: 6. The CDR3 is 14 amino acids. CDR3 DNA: TGTGCCAGCAGTCTCGGACTAGGGGACAATGAGCAGTTCTTC. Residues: CASSLGLGDNEQFF.

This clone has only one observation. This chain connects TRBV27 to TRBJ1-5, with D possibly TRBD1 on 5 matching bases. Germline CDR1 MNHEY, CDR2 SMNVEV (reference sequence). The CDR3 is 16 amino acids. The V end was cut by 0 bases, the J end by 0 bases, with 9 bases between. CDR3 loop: CASSLSRGISNQPQHF. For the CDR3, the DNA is TGTGCCAGCAGTTTATCACGGGGGATTAGCAATCAGCCCCAGCATTTT.

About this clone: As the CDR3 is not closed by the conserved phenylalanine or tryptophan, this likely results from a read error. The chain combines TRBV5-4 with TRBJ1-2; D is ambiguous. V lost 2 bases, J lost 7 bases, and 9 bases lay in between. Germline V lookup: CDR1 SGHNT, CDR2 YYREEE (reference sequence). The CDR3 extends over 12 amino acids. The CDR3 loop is CASSFAESGYTL. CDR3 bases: TGTGCCAGCAGCTTTGCTGAGAGTGGCTACACCCTC.

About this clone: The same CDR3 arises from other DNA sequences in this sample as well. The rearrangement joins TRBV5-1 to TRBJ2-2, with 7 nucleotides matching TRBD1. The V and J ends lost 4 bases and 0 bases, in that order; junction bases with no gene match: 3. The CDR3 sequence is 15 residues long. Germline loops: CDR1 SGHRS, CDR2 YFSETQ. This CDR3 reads CASSPGTANTGELFF. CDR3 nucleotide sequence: TGCGCCAGCAGCCCCGGGACAGCGAACACCGGGGAGCTGTTTTTT.

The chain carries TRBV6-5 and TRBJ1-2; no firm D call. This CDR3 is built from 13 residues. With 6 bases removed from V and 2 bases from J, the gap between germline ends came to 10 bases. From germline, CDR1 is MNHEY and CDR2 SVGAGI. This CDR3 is CASRRDGNYGYTF. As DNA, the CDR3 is TGTGCCAGCAGACGCGACGGAAACTATGGCTACACCTTC.

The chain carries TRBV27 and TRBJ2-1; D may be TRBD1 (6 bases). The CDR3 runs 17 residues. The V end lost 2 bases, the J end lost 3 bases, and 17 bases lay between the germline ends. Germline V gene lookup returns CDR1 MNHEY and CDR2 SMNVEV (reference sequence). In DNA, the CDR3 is TGTGCCAGCAGTTTAGCCAAGACAGGATATCTCTACAATGAGCAGTTCTTC. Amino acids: CASSLAKTGYLYNEQFF.

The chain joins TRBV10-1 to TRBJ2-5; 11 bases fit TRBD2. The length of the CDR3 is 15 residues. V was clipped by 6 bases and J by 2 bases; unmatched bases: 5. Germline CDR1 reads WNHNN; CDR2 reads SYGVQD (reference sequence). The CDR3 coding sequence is TGCGCCAGCAGCTACGGGACTAGCGGACAAGAGACCCAGTACTTC. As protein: CASSYGTSGQETQYF.

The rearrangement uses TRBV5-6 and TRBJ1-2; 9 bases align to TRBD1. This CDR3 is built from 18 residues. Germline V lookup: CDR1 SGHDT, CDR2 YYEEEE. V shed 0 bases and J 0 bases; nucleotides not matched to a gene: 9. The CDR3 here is CASSLVGTGFGANYGYTF. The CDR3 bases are TGTGCCAGCAGCTTGGTTGGGACAGGGTTCGGGGCTAACTATGGCTACACCTTC.

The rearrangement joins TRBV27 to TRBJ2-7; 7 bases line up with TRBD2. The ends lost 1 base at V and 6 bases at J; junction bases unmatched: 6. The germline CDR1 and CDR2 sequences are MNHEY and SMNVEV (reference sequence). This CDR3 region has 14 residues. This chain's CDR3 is CASSLWEGLSEQYF. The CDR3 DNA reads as TGTGCCAGCAGTTTATGGGAGGGGCTAAGCGAGCAGTACTTC.

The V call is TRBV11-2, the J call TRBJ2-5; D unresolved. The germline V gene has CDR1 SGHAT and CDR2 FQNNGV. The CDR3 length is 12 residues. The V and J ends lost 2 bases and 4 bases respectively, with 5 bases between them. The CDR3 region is CASSLLGETQYF. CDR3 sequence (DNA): TGTGCCAGCAGCTTACTTGGAGAGACCCAGTACTTC.

The chain's CDR3 is CASSLFPSTYEQYF. The CDR3 DNA reads TGTGCCAGCAGCTTATTTCCGAGTACCTACGAGCAGTACTTC. The chain combines TRBV11-1 with TRBJ2-7; D not resolved. The CDR3 extends over 14 amino acids. Germline CDR1 and CDR2: SGHAT and FQDESV (reference sequence). Trimming left V 2 bases short and J 2 bases short, with 10 bases between.

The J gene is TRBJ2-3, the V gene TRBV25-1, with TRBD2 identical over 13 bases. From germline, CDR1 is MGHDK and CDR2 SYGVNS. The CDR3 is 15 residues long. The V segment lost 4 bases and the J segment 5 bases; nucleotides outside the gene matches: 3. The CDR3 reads CASSAGLAGLDTQYF. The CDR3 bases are TGTGCCAGCAGTGCGGGACTAGCGGGGCTAGATACGCAGTATTTT. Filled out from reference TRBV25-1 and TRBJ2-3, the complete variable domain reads EADIYQTPRYLVIGTGKKITLECSQTMGHDKMYWYQQDPGMELHLIHYSYGVNSTEKGDLSSESTVSRIRTEHFPLTLESARPSHTSQYLCASSAGLAGLDTQYFGPGTRLTVL.

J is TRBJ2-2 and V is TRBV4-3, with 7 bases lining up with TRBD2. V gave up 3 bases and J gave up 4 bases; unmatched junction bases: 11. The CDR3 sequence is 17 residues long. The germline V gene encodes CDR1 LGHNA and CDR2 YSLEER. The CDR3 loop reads CASSHPWERGGTGELFF. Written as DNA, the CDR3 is TGCGCCAGCAGCCACCCTTGGGAGCGGGGCGGCACCGGGGAGCTGTTTTTT.

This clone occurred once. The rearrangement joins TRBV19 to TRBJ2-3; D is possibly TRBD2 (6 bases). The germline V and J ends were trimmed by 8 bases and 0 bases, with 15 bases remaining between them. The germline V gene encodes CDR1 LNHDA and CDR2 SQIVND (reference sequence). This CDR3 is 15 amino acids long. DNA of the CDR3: TGTGCCAGTCGATTTAGCGGATCTAGCACAGATACGCAGTATTTT. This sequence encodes CASRFSGSSTDTQYF. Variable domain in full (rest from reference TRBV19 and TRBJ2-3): DGGITQSPKYLFRKEGQNVTLSCEQNLNHDAMYWYRQDPGQGLRLIYYSQIVNDFQKGDIAEGYSVSREKKESFPLTVTSAQKNPTAFYLCASRFSGSSTDTQYFGPGTRLTVL.

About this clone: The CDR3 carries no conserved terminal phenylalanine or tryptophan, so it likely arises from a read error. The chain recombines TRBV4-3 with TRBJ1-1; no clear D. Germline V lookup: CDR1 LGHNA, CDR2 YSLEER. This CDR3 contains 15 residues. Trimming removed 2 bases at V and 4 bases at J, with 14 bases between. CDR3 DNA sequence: TGCGCCAGCAGCCAAAGCGAGGTTTTGGGCACTGAAGCTTTCTTG. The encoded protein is CASSQSEVLGTEAFL.

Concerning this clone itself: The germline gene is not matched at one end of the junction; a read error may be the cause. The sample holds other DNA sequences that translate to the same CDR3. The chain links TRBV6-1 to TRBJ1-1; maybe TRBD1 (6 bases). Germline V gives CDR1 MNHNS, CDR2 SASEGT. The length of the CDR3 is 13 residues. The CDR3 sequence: CASSEVHRAEAFF. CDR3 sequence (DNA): TGCGCCAGCAGTGAAGTGCACAGGGCTGAAGCTTTCTTT.

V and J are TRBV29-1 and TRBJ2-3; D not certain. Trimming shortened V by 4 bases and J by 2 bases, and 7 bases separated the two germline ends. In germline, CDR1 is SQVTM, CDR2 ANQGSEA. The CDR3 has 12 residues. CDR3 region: CSVGTDTDTQYF. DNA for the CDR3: TGCAGCGTTGGCACAGACACAGATACGCAGTATTTT.